This TCR beta chain originates from a study of blood T cell repertoires in COVID-19. The repertoire was sequenced with immunoSEQ multiplex PCR; TCRdb's copy has only in-frame clones and lacks some. This sample has hundreds of thousands of clones, with 75% to 85% found just once. Looked up from germline, CDR1 is SNHLY and CDR2 is FYNNEI. V was cut by 5 bases and J by 2 bases, with 16 bases left in between. This CDR3 has 15 amino acids. Sequenced input: peripheral blood. This rearrangement joins TRBV2 to TRBJ2-7; D is possibly TRBD2 (5 bases). The clonotype was recovered from a woman aged 25 to 39 with COVID-19, enrolled during active disease. As DNA, the CDR3 is TGTGCCAGCAGTTTTCGAGGCGGGCGCACCTACGAGCAGTACTTC. Translating it yields CASSFRGGRTYEQYF.